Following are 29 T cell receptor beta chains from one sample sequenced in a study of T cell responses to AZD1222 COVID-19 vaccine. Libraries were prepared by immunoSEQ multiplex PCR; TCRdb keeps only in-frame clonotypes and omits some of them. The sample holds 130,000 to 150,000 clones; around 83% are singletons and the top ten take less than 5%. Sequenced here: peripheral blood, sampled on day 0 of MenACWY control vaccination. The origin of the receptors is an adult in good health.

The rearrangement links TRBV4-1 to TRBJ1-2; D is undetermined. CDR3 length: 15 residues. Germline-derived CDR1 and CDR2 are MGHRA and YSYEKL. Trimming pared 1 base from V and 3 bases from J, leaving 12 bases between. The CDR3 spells CASSQGTGIYYGYTF. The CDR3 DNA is TGCGCCAGCAGCCAAGGGACCGGGATCTACTATGGCTACACCTTC.

The CDR3 nucleotides read TGTGCCAGCAGCCAAGATAGGGGGCCTCAGCCCCAGCATTTT. Protein: CASSQDRGPQPQHF. V is TRBV14 and J is TRBJ1-5, with TRBD1 identical over 7 bases. The germline V gene has CDR1 SGHDN and CDR2 FVKESK. The junction had 2 bases not matched to a gene; V was cut back by 0 bases and J by 6 bases. The CDR3 consists of 14 residues.

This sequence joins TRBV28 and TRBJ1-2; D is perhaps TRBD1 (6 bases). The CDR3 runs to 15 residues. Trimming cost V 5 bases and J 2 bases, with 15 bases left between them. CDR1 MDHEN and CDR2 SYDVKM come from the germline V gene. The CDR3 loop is CASSPTGTNNYGYTF. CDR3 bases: TGTGCCAGCAGTCCAACCGGGACAAACAACTATGGCTACACCTTC.

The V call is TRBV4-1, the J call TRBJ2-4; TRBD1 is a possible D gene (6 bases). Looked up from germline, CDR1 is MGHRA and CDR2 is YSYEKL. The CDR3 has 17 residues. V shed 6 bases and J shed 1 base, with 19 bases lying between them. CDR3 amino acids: CASSPNRVNVAKNIQYF. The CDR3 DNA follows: TGCGCCAGCAGTCCGAACAGGGTCAATGTGGCCAAAAACATTCAGTACTTC.

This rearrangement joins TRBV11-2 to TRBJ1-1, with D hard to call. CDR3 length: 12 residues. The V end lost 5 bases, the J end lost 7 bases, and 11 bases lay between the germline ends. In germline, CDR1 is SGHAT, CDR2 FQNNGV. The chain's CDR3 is CASSPVSVEAFF. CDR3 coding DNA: TGTGCCAGCAGCCCCGTGTCGGTTGAAGCTTTCTTT.

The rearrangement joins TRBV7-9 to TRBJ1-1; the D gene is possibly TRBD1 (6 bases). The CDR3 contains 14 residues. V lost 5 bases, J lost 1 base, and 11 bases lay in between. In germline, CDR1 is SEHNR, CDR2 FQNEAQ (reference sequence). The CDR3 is CASSPTTGNTEAFF. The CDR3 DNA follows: TGTGCCAGCAGCCCGACGACAGGGAACACTGAAGCTTTCTTT.

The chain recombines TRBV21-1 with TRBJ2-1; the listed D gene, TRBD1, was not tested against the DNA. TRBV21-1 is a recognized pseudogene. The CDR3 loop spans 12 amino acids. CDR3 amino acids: CVPGQQYNEQFF. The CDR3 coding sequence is TGTGTTCCGGGACAGCAATACAATGAGCAGTTCTTC.

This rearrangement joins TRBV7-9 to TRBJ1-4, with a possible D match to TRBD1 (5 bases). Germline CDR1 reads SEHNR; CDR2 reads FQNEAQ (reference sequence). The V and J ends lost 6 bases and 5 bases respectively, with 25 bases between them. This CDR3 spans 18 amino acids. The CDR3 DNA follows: TGTGCCAGCAGTAACGGACCGGGACCACAAGCATGGAATGAAAAACTGTTTTTT. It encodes CASSNGPGPQAWNEKLFF.

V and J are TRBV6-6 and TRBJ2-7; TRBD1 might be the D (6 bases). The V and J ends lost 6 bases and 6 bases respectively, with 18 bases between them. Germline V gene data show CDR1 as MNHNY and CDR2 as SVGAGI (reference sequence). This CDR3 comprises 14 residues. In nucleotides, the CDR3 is TGTGCCAGCAGGCCTTTTGGGTCAGGGGCCGAGCAGTACTTC. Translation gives CASRPFGSGAEQYF.

The CDR3: CASSDRASFSEAFF. DNA of the CDR3: TGTGCCAGCAGCGACAGGGCTTCTTTCAGTGAAGCTTTCTTT. The V and J genes are TRBV28 and TRBJ1-1; TRBD1 aligns across 7 bases. Germline values: CDR1 MDHEN, CDR2 SYDVKM. The CDR3 length is 14 residues. V was clipped by 6 bases and J by 7 bases; unmatched bases: 11.

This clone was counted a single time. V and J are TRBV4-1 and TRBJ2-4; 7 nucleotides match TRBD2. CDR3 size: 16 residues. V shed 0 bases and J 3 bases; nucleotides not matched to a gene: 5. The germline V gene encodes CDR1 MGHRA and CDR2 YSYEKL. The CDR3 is CASSQDWLADKNIQYF. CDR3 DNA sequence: TGCGCCAGCAGCCAAGATTGGCTAGCGGACAAAAACATTCAGTACTTC.

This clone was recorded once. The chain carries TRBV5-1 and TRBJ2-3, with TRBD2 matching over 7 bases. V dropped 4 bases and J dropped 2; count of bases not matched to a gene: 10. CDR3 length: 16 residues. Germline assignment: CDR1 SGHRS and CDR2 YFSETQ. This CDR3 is CASSGGPGLPTDTQYF. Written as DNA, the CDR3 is TGCGCCAGCAGCGGGGGTCCGGGACTACCCACAGATACGCAGTATTTT. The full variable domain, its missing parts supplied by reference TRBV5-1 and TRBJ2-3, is KAGVTQTPRYLIKTRGQQVTLSCSPISGHRSVSWYQQTPGQGLQFLFEYFSETQRNKGNFPGRFSGRQFSNSRSEMNVSTLELGDSALYLCASSGGPGLPTDTQYFGPGTRLTVL.

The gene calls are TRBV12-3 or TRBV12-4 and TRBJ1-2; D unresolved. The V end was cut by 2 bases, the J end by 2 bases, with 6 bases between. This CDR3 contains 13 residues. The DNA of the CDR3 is TGTGCCAGCAGTTTAAACTTGAACTATGGCTACACCTTC. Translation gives CASSLNLNYGYTF.

CDR3 residues: CASSQYDGGGYGYTF. CDR3 nucleotides: TGTGCCAGCAGTCAATACGACGGAGGGGGCTATGGCTACACCTTC. The chain links TRBV6-6 to TRBJ1-2; possible D gene TRBD1, 6 bases. The V end was cut by 5 bases, the J end by 4 bases, with 17 bases between. This CDR3 is 15 amino acids long. CDR1 is MNHNY, CDR2 SVGAGI, per germline (reference sequence).

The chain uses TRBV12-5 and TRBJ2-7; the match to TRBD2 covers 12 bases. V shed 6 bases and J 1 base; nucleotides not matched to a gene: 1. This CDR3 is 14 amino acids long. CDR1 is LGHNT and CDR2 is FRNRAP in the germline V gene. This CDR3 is CASGLAGGSYEQYV. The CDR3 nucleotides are TGTGCTAGTGGGCTAGCGGGGGGGTCCTACGAGCAGTACGTC.

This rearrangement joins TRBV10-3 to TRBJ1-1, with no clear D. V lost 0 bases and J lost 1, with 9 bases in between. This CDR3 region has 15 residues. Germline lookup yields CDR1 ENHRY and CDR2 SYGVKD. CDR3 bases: TGTGCCATCAGTGAGTCGGCAGGTTCGAACACTGAAGCTTTCTTT. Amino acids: CAISESAGSNTEAFF.

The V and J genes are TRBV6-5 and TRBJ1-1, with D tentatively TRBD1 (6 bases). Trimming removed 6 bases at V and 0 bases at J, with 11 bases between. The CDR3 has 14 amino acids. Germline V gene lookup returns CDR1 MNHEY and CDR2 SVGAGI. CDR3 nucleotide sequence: TGTGCCAGCAGACCCACAGGGATGAACACTGAAGCTTTCTTT. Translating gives CASRPTGMNTEAFF.

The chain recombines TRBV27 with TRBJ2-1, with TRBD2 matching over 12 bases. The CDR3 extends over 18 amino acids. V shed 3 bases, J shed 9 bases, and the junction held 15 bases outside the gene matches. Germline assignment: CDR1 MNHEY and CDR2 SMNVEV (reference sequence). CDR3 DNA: TGTGCCAGCAGTTTGCCGACTAGCGGGGGACCGCGAACAACTGAGCAGTTCTTC. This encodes CASSLPTSGGPRTTEQFF.

Here the CDR3 DNA reads TGTGCCAGCAGCTTAGGAGCCTCCCGAGGTTCACCCCTCCACTTT. This encodes CASSLGASRGSPLHF. V gene TRBV11-2 combines with J gene TRBJ1-6; D is ambiguous. The CDR3 spans 15 residues. V was pared by 1 base and J by 9 bases, with 13 bases between. The germline gives CDR1 SGHAT, CDR2 FQNNGV.

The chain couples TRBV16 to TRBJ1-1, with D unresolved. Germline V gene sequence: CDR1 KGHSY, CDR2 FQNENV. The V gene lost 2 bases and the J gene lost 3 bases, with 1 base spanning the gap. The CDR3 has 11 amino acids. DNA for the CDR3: TGTGCCAGCAGCCAAGACACTGAAGCTTTCTTT. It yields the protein CASSQDTEAFF.

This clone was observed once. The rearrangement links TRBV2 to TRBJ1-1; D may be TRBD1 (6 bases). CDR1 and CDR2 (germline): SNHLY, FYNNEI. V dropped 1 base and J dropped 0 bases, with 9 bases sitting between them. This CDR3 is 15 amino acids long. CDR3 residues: CASSEGPGVNTEAFF. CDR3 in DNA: TGTGCCAGCAGTGAAGGCCCAGGGGTGAACACTGAAGCTTTCTTT.

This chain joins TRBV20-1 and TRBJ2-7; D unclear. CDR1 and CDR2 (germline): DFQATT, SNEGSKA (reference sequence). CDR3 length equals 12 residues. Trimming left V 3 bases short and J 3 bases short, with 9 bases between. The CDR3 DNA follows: TGCAGTGCTAGTCCGACCCTCTACGAGCAGTACGTC. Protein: CSASPTLYEQYV.

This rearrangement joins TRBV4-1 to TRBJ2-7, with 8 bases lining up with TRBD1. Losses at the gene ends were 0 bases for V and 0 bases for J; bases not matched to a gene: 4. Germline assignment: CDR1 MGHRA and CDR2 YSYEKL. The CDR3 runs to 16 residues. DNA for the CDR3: TGCGCCAGCAGCCAAGAGGGACAGGTCACCTCCTACGAGCAGTACTTC. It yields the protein CASSQEGQVTSYEQYF.

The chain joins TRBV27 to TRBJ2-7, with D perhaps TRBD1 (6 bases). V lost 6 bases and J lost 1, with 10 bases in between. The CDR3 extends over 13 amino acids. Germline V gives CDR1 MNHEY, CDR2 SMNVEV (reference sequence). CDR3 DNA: TGTGCCAGCAGCCGAGGGGGTTCCTACGAGCAGTACGTC. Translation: CASSRGGSYEQYV.

CDR3 protein: CASSPSRGTATGELFF. In DNA, the CDR3 is TGTGCCAGCTCACCGAGCAGGGGCACGGCCACCGGGGAGCTGTTTTTT. This chain links TRBV18 with TRBJ2-2, with D possibly TRBD1 on 6 matching bases. The V gene's germline CDR1 is KGHSH and CDR2 LQKENI. V shed 3 bases and J shed 4 bases, with 15 bases lying between them. This CDR3 contains 16 residues.

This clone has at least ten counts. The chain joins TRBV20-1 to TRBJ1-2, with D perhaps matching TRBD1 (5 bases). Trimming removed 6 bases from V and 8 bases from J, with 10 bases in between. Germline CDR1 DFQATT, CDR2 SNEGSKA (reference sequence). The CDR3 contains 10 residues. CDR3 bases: TGCAGTGCCCAAGGGGAAGGCTACACCTTC. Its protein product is CSAQGEGYTF.

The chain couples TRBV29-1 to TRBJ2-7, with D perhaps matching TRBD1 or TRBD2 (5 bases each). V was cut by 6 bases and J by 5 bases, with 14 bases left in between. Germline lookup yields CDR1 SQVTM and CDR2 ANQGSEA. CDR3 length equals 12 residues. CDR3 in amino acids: CSVQGTTDEQYV. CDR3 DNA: TGCAGCGTCCAAGGGACCACCGACGAGCAGTACGTC.

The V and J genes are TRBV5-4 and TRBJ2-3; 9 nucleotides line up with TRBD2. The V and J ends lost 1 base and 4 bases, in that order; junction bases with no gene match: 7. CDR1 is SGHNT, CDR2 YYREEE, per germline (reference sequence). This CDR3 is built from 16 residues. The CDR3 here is CASSLRAGGLADTQYF. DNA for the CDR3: TGTGCCAGCAGCTTGCGGGCGGGGGGGCTGGCAGATACGCAGTATTTT.

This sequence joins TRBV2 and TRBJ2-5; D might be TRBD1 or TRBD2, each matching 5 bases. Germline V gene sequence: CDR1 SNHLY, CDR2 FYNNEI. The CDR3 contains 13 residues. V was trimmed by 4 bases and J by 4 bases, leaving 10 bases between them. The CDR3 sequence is CASSGAGTETQYF. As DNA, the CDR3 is TGTGCCAGCAGTGGAGCAGGGACAGAGACCCAGTACTTC. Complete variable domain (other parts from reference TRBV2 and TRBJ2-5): EPEVTQTPSHQVTQMGQEVILRCVPISNHLYFYWYRQILGQKVEFLVSFYNNEISEKSEIFDDQFSVERPDGSNFTLKIRSTKLEDSAMYFCASSGAGTETQYFGPGTRLLVL.